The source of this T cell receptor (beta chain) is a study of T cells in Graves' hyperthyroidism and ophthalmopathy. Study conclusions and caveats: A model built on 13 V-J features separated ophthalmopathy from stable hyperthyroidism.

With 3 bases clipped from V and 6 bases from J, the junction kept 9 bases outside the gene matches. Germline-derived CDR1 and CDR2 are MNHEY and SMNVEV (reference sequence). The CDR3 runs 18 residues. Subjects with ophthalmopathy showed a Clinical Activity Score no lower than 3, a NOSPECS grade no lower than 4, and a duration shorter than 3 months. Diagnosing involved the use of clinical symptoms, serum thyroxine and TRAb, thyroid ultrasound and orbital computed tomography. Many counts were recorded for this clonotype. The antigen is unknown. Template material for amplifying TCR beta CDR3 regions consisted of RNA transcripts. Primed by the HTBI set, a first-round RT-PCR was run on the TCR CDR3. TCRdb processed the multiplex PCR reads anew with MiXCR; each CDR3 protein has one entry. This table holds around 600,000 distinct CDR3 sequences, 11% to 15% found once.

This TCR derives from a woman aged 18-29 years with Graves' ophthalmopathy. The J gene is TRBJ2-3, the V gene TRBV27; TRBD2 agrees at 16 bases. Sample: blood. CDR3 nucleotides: TGTGCCAGCAGTTTTTTGGACGGGACTAGCGGGAGGGCCGATACGCAGTATTTT. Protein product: CASSFLDGTSGRADTQYF.